Described below is a single T cell receptor beta chain sequence and its context. Antigen specificity is unknown. The CDR3 is 11 residues long. The germline gives CDR1 DFQATT, CDR2 SNEGSKA (reference sequence). The V end lost 1 base, the J end lost 4 bases, and 3 bases lay between the germline ends. This entry belongs to a study of OX40 agonist ivuxolimab in advanced cancers. Overall study: Patients with prior anti-PD-1, anti-PD-L1 or anti-CTLA-4 therapy were eligible; 35% to 50% had some.

Using immunoSEQ multiplex PCR, the repertoire was profiled, and TCRdb retains in-frame clones only, with some absent. The sample includes 50,000 to 60,000 clones, about four fifths of them seen just once. Findings of the study overall: Low normalized clonal expansion also occurred in some nonresponding patients. Researchers report that CD8+ T cells had, on average, more expanded clones than CD4+. There was clonal expansion of CD4+ and CD8+ blood T cells by week 6 at 0.1 to 3.0 mg/kg.

The TCR originated in an adult with an advanced solid tumor such as melanoma, head and neck, liver or kidney cancer. The chain links TRBV20-1 to TRBJ2-3; no firm D call. Material: CD4+ or CD8+ T cells sorted from blood, obtained in a trial of the OX40 agonist ivuxolimab. The CDR3 spells CSARGPDTQYF. For the CDR3, the DNA is TGCAGTGCTAGAGGGCCAGATACGCAGTATTTT.